This TCR beta chain came from a study of identical twins. Unique molecular identifiers were present on the cDNA, which also gained a universal primer site by template switching. TCRdb used MiXCR to reprocess the 5' RACE reads, holding one entry per CDR3 protein. The data hold about 550,000 distinct CDR3 sequences, with approximately 20% observed a single time. This CDR3 is 15 amino acids long. CDR1 is SQVTM, CDR2 ANQGSEA, per germline. The V gene end was trimmed by 2 bases and the J gene end by 4 bases; junction bases not matched to a gene: 8. The sample was also linked to a second study, of yellow fever vaccine responses in identical twins.

This receptor was taken from a woman between 18 and 30 years old in good health. The sequencing input was CD4+ T cells sorted from blood. V gene TRBV29-1 combines with J gene TRBJ2-7; TRBD2 matches at 10 bases. CDR3 nucleotides: TGCAGCGTTGAAACTCCTAGCGGGGGACTTTACGAGCAGTACTTC. Translation gives CSVETPSGGLYEQYF.